This entry describes one T cell receptor (beta chain). Trimming removed 5 bases at V and 3 bases at J, with 8 bases between. This CDR3 is 12 amino acids long. Some clones are missing from TCRdb's copy, which holds only in-frame ones; the method was immunoSEQ multiplex PCR. This table holds more than 250,000 clones, roughly nine tenths found once. Those enrolled, adults aged roughly 18 to 100 years, came from 24 US areas. Each participant's cohort was designated according to participant-reported clinical history. This entry is derived from a study of blood T cell repertoires in COVID-19. V usage is TRBV12-3 or TRBV12-4 and J usage is TRBJ2-7; no firm D call. Sequencing used PBMCs or T cells enriched from blood (not recorded which). The origin of this receptor is a woman aged 25 to 39 who had recovered from COVID-19. CDR3 sequence (DNA): TGTGCCAGCAGTCAGGATCTCTACGAGCAGTACTTC. Encoded protein: CASSQDLYEQYF.